This T cell receptor (beta chain) was recorded in a study of control samples from healthy donors and cancer patients. With 0 bases clipped from V and 7 bases from J, the junction kept 2 bases outside the gene matches. From germline, CDR1 is SGDLS and CDR2 YYNGEE. The CDR3 loop spans 15 amino acids. The table came from immunoSEQ multiplex PCR; TCRdb's copy has only in-frame clones and leaves some out. In the table there are 85,000 to 95,000 clones, roughly 90% of which are singletons. This TCR was recovered from a woman aged 30 to 39 in good health. The sample comprised blood. The chain uses TRBV9 and TRBJ1-4; the match to TRBD1 covers 11 bases. The CDR3 DNA follows: TGTGCCAGCAGCGTAGCCGGGACAGGGGGTGAAAAACTGTTTTTT. Protein: CASSVAGTGGEKLFF. The full variable domain, its missing parts supplied by reference TRBV9 and TRBJ1-4, is DSGVTQTPKHLITATGQRVTLRCSPRSGDLSVYWYQQSLDQGLQFLIQYYNGEERAKGNILERFSAQQFPDLHSELNLSSLELGDSALYFCASSVAGTGGEKLFFGSGTQLSVL.